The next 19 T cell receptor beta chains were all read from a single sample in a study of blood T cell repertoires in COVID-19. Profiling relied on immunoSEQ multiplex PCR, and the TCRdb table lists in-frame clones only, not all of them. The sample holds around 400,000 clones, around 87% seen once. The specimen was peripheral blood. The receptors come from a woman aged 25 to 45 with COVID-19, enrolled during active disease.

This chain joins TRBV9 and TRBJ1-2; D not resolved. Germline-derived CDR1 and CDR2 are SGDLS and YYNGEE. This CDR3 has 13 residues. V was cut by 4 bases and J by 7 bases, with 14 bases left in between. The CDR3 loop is CASSPSTLAGYTF. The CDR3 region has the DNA TGTGCCAGCAGCCCCTCAACCCTGGCTGGCTACACCTTC.

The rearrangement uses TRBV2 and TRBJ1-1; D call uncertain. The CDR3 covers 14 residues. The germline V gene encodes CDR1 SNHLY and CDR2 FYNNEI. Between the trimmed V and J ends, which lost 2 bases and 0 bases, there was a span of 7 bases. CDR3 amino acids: CASSELGLNTEAFF. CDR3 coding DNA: TGTGCCAGCAGTGAACTGGGCCTGAACACTGAAGCTTTCTTT.

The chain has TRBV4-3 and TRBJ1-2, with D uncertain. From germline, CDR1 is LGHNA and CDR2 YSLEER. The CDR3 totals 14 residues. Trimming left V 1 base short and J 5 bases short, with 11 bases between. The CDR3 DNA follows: TGCGCCAGCAGCCAAGCAACAGCCGAATATGGCTACACCTTC. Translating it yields CASSQATAEYGYTF.

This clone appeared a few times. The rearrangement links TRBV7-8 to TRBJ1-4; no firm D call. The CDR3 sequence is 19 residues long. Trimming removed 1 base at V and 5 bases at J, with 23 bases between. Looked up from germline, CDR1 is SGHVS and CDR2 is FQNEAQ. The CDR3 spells CASSLEVGGSRVENEKLFF. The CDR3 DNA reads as TGTGCCAGCAGCTTAGAAGTTGGCGGCTCCCGGGTTGAAAATGAAAAACTGTTTTTT.

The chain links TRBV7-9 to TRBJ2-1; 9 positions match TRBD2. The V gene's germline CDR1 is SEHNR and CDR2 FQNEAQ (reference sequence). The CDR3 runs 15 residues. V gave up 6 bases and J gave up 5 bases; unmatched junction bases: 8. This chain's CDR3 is CASSSSAGGHNEQFF. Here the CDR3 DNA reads TGTGCCAGCAGTTCATCGGCGGGAGGGCACAATGAGCAGTTCTTC.

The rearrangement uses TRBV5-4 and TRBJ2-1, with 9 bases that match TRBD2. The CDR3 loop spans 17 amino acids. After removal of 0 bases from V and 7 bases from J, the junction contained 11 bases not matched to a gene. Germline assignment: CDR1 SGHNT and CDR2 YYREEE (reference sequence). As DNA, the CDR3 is TGTGCCAGCAGCTTGGCCGTTAGCGGGAGCGGTTGGAATGAGCAGTTCTTC. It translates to CASSLAVSGSGWNEQFF.

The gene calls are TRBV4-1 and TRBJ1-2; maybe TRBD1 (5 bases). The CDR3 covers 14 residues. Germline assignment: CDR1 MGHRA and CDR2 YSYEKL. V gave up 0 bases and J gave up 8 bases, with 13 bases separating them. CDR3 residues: CASSQDPGRSGYTF. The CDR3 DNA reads TGCGCCAGCAGCCAAGATCCAGGGAGGAGCGGCTACACCTTC.

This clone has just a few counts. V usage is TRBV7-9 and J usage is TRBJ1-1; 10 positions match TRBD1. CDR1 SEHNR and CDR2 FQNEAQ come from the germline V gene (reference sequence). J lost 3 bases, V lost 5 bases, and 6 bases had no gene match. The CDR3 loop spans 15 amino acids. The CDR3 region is CASSRGTGEDTEAFF. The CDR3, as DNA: TGTGCCAGCAGCCGGGGGACAGGGGAAGACACTGAAGCTTTCTTT.

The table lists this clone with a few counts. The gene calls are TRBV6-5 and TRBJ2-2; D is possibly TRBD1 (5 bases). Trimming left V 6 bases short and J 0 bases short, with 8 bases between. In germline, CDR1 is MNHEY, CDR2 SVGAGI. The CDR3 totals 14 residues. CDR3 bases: TGTGCCAGCAGCCAGACAGCGAACACCGGGGAGCTGTTTTTT. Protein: CASSQTANTGELFF.

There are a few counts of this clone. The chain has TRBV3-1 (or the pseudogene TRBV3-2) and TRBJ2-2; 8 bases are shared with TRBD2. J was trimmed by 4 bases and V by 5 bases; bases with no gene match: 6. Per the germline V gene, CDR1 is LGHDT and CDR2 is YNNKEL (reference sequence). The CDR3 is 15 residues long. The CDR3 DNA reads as TGTGCCAGCAGCAAACTCAGCGGGAGCACCGGGGAGCTGTTTTTT. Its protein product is CASSKLSGSTGELFF.

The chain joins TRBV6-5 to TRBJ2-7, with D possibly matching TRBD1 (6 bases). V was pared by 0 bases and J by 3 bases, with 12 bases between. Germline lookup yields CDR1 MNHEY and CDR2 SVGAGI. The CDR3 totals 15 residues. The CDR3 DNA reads TGTGCCAGCAGTTACTCCGGACAGAGACACTACGAGCAGTACTTC. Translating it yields CASSYSGQRHYEQYF.

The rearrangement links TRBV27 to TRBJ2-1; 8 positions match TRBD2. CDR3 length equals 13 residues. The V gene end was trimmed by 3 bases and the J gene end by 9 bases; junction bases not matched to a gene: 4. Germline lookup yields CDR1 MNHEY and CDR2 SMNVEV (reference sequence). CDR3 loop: CASSLGLVFEQFF. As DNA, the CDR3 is TGTGCCAGCAGTTTGGGACTAGTTTTTGAGCAGTTCTTC.

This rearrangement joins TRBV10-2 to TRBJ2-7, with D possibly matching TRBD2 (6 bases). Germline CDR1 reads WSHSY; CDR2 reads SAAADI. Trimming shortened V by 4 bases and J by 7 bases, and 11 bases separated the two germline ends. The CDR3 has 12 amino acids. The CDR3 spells CASSVKGREQYF. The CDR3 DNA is TGCGCCAGCAGTGTGAAAGGGAGGGAGCAGTACTTC.

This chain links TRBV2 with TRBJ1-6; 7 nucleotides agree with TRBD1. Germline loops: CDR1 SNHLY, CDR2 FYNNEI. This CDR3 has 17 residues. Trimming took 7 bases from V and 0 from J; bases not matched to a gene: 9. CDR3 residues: CASTNDRESSYNSPLHF. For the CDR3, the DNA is TGTGCCAGCACCAACGACAGGGAGAGCTCCTATAATTCACCCCTCCACTTT.

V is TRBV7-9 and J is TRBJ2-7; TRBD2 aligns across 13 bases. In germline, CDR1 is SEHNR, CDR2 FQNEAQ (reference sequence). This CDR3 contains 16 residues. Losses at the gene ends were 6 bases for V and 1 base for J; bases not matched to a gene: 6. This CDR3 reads CASRGTSGTDSYEQYF. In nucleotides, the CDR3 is TGTGCCAGCAGGGGGACTAGCGGGACGGATTCCTACGAGCAGTACTTC.

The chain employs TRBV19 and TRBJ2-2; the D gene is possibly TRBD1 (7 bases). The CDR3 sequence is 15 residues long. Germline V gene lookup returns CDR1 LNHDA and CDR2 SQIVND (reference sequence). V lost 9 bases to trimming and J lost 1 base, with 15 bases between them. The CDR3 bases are TGTGCCAGCCATCGGGGGACAGTGAACACCGGGGAGCTGTTTTTT. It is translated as CASHRGTVNTGELFF.

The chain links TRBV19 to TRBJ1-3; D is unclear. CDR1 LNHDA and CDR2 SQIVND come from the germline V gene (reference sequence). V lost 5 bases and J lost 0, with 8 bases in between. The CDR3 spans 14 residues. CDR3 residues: CASSERSSGNTIYF. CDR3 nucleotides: TGTGCCAGTAGTGAACGGAGCTCTGGAAACACCATATATTTT.

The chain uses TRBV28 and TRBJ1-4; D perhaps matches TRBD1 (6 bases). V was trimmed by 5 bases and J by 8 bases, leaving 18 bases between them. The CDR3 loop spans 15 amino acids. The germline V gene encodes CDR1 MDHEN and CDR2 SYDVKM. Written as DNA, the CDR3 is TGTGCCAGCAGTCCCGGGGGGACACCCTCGGAAAAACTGTTTTTT. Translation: CASSPGGTPSEKLFF.

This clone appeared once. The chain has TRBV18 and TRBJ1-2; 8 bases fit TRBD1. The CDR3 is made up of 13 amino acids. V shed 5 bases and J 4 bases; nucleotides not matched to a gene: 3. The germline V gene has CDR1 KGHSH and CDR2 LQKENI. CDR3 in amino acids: CASSSDRAYGYTF. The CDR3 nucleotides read TGTGCCAGCTCATCGGACAGGGCCTATGGCTACACCTTC.